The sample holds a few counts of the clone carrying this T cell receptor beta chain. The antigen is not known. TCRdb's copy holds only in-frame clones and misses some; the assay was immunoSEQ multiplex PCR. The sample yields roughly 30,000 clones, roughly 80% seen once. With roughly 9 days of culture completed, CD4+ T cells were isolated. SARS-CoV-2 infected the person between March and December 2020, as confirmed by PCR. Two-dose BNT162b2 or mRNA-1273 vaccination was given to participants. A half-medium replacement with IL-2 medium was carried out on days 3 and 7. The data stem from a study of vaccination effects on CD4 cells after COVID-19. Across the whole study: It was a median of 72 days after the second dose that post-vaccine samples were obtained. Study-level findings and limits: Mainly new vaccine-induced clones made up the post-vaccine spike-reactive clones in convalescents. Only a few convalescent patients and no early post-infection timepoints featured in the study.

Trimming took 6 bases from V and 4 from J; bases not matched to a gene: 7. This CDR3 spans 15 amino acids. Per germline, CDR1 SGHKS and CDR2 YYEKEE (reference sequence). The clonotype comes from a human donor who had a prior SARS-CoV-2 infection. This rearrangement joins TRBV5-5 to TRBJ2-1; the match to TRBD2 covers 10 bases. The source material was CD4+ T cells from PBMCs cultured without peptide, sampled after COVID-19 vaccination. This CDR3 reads CASTAGLATYNEQFF. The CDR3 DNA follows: TGTGCCAGCACAGCGGGACTAGCGACGTACAATGAGCAGTTCTTC. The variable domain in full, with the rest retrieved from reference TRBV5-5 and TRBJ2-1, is DAGVTQSPTHLIKTRGQQVTLRCSPISGHKSVSWYQQVLGQGPQFIFQYYEKEERGRGNFPDRFSARQFPNYSSELNVNALLLGDSALYLCASTAGLATYNEQFFGPGTRLTVL.